These 21 T cell receptor beta chains originate from one sample sequenced in a study of blood T cell repertoires in COVID-19. Generated by immunoSEQ multiplex PCR, the TCRdb table keeps only in-frame clones and is missing some. The sample lists over 250,000 clones, approximately 88% occurring once. Input material: PBMCs or T cells enriched from blood (not recorded which). These receptors came from a woman aged 25 to 45 who had recovered from COVID-19.

This clone was observed once. The chain carries TRBV28 and TRBJ2-3; tentative D call: TRBD1 (5 bases). The ends were cut back, 3 bases at V and 5 bases at J, with 27 bases in the middle. Per the germline V gene, CDR1 is MDHEN and CDR2 is SYDVKM. The CDR3 loop spans 19 amino acids. The CDR3 nucleotides are TGTGCCAGCAGTTTCCTCCGGGCCAGGGTAGGCCTGACCGGAGATACGCAGTATTTT. Translating gives CASSFLRARVGLTGDTQYF.

The chain carries TRBV4-2 and TRBJ1-5; possible D gene TRBD1, 5 bases. Germline V lookup: CDR1 LGHNA, CDR2 YNFKEQ. The V end was cut by 2 bases, the J end by 0 bases, with 11 bases between. The CDR3 covers 16 residues. CDR3 DNA: TGTGCCAGCAGCCAAATGGGGGGTTATAGCAATCAGCCCCAGCATTTT. It yields the protein CASSQMGGYSNQPQHF.

The chain uses TRBV5-1 and TRBJ1-4; D is undetermined. The CDR3 is made up of 14 amino acids. The V gene's germline CDR1 is SGHRS and CDR2 YFSETQ. Trimming took off 0 bases at V and 5 bases at J, with 8 bases between the two ends. CDR3 nucleotides: TGCGCCAGCAGCTTGGGCCAGAACAATGAAAAACTGTTTTTT. Translated, it gives CASSLGQNNEKLFF. The complete variable domain, with remaining parts taken from reference TRBV5-1 and TRBJ1-4, reads KAGVTQTPRYLIKTRGQQVTLSCSPISGHRSVSWYQQTPGQGLQFLFEYFSETQRNKGNFPGRFSGRQFSNSRSEMNVSTLELGDSALYLCASSLGQNNEKLFFGSGTQLSVL.

The V and J genes are TRBV9 and TRBJ1-2, with TRBD1 matching over 10 bases. CDR3 length: 17 amino acids. The V gene end was trimmed by 0 bases and the J gene end by 0 bases; junction bases not matched to a gene: 5. Germline values: CDR1 SGDLS, CDR2 YYNGEE. The chain's CDR3 is CASSVARDRGANYGYTF. In nucleotides, the CDR3 is TGTGCCAGCAGCGTAGCCCGGGACAGGGGAGCTAACTATGGCTACACCTTC.

In DNA form, the CDR3 reads TGTGCCAGCAGCTTAAGGACAGGAGAAAAAGCTTTCTTT. It yields the protein CASSLRTGEKAFF. This chain connects TRBV7-3 to TRBJ1-1, with 7 bases lining up with TRBD1. V gave up 1 base and J gave up 9 bases; unmatched junction bases: 5. This CDR3 contains 13 residues. The germline gives CDR1 SGHTA, CDR2 FQGTGA.

The CDR3 DNA sequence: TGTGCCAGAAGCTCCCTAGCGGGGGGGCCTGGAGATACGCAGTATTTT. It specifies CARSSLAGGPGDTQYF. J is TRBJ2-3 and V is TRBV5-3, with TRBD2 matching over 12 bases. TRBV5-3 is an open reading frame, and its role is uncertain. Trimming removed 3 bases from V and 5 bases from J; junction bases left unmatched: 7. The CDR3 has 16 amino acids.

The J gene is TRBJ1-6, the V gene TRBV28; tentatively, D is TRBD1 (6 bases). There are 16 residues in the CDR3. Trimming pared 1 base from V and 5 bases from J, leaving 12 bases between. CDR1 and CDR2 (germline): MDHEN, SYDVKM. DNA of the CDR3: TGTGCCAGCAGTTTATCCGATTACAGGGATAATTCACCCCTCCACTTT. Its translation is CASSLSDYRDNSPLHF.

J is TRBJ2-3 and V is TRBV9; D unresolved. The CDR3 covers 14 residues. The V end lost 1 base, the J end lost 3 bases, and 9 bases lay between the germline ends. The germline CDR1 and CDR2 sequences are SGDLS and YYNGEE. The CDR3 DNA follows: TGTGCCAGCAGCGTACCCCCTGTGACAGATACGCAGTATTTT. Its translation is CASSVPPVTDTQYF.

The V call is TRBV27, the J call TRBJ2-1, with TRBD2 identical over 7 bases. This CDR3 has 19 amino acids. With 4 bases clipped from V and 0 bases from J, the junction kept 15 bases outside the gene matches. Per germline, CDR1 MNHEY and CDR2 SMNVEV (reference sequence). CDR3 DNA: TGTGCCAGCAGTTCGGGGGAGAAGAGGCGGGGGAGCTCCTACAATGAGCAGTTCTTC. Translating gives CASSSGEKRRGSSYNEQFF.

The chain joins TRBV20-1 to TRBJ2-7, with a weak D call TRBD1 (6 bases). With 3 bases removed from V and 4 bases from J, the gap between germline ends came to 7 bases. Germline V gene sequence: CDR1 DFQATT, CDR2 SNEGSKA (reference sequence). The CDR3 runs 11 residues. The CDR3 protein is CSASQGYEQYF. For the CDR3, the DNA is TGCAGTGCTAGTCAGGGGTACGAGCAGTACTTC.

V usage is TRBV4-2 and J usage is TRBJ2-7; no clear D gene. Between the trimmed V and J ends, which lost 4 bases and 0 bases, there was a span of 22 bases. From germline, CDR1 is LGHNA and CDR2 YNFKEQ. The CDR3 runs to 18 residues. As DNA, the CDR3 is TGTGCCAGCAGCCCTAACCTACCCGCGTTTCGGAGCTCCTACGAGCAGTACTTC. Protein product: CASSPNLPAFRSSYEQYF.

The J gene is TRBJ2-2, the V gene TRBV9, with 9 bases lining up with TRBD1. The V and J ends lost 0 bases and 0 bases, in that order; junction bases with no gene match: 3. Germline V gene sequence: CDR1 SGDLS, CDR2 YYNGEE. The CDR3 runs to 17 residues. CDR3 nucleotide sequence: TGTGCCAGCAGCGTAGATGGGACAGGGCCGAACACCGGGGAGCTGTTTTTT. This codes for CASSVDGTGPNTGELFF.

The genes are TRBV28 and TRBJ2-5; possible D gene TRBD1, 6 bases. V lost 5 bases to trimming and J lost 1 base, with 17 bases between them. Germline lookup yields CDR1 MDHEN and CDR2 SYDVKM. CDR3 length: 16 amino acids. The CDR3 loop is CASSQWGRTSQETQYF. CDR3 bases: TGTGCCAGCAGTCAATGGGGGCGGACCAGCCAAGAGACCCAGTACTTC.

The CDR3 loop is CASSLGGFEAFF. The CDR3 DNA is TGCGCCAGCAGCTTGGGCGGCTTTGAAGCTTTCTTT. The rearrangement uses TRBV5-1 and TRBJ1-1, with D hard to call. The CDR3 totals 12 residues. Trimming shortened V by 0 bases and J by 7 bases, and 7 bases separated the two germline ends. Germline assignment: CDR1 SGHRS and CDR2 YFSETQ.

In DNA form, the CDR3 reads TGCGCCAGCAGCTTGGAGGGGCCGACAGGGGACGGCTATGGCTACACCTTC. Encoded protein: CASSLEGPTGDGYGYTF. The chain has TRBV5-1 and TRBJ1-2; 8 bases map to TRBD1. Germline CDR1 SGHRS, CDR2 YFSETQ. The junction had 11 bases not matched to a gene; V was cut back by 0 bases and J by 4 bases. The CDR3 runs 17 residues.

The chain couples TRBV15 to TRBJ2-7, with 7 bases aligning to TRBD1. Trimming cost V 5 bases and J 1 base; bases outside gene matches: 11. The CDR3 length is 16 residues. Germline loops: CDR1 LNHNV, CDR2 YYDKDF (reference sequence). CDR3 DNA sequence: TGTGCCACCAGCGGCCCAACAGGGGAAGTATCCTACGAGCAGTACTTC. This encodes CATSGPTGEVSYEQYF.

This rearrangement joins TRBV7-9 to TRBJ1-2, with TRBD1 matching 7 bases. Germline CDR1 reads SEHNR; CDR2 reads FQNEAQ (reference sequence). J gave up 8 bases and V 2 bases, and 5 bases lay outside the gene matches. The CDR3 is 13 residues long. The CDR3, as DNA: TGTGCCAGCAGCTTACCGGGACAGTGGGGCTACACCTTC. Amino acids: CASSLPGQWGYTF.

The CDR3: CASSFRWTGGTEAFF. The DNA for the CDR3 is TGTGCCAGCAGCTTTCGGTGGACAGGAGGCACTGAAGCTTTCTTT. The rearrangement uses TRBV5-8 and TRBJ1-1; 7 bases are a match to TRBD1. The CDR3 runs 15 residues. CDR1 is SGHTS, CDR2 YDEGEE, per germline. Losses at the gene ends were 2 bases for V and 4 bases for J; bases not matched to a gene: 8.

In its sample, this clone was seen a few times. The chain joins TRBV27 to TRBJ2-2; 9 bases are shared with TRBD1. Trimming cost V 6 bases and J 7 bases; bases outside gene matches: 6. Per germline, CDR1 MNHEY and CDR2 SMNVEV (reference sequence). The CDR3 runs to 14 residues. The CDR3 is CASRGTGMGGELFF. The CDR3 nucleotides are TGTGCCAGCAGGGGGACAGGGATGGGCGGGGAGCTGTTTTTT.

V and J are TRBV5-1 and TRBJ2-1, with 10 bases identical to TRBD2. CDR1 is SGHRS, CDR2 YFSETQ, per germline. CDR3 length equals 18 residues. V shed 5 bases, J shed 4 bases, and the junction held 15 bases outside the gene matches. The CDR3 bases are TGCGCCAGCAGTTCAGTCCCCACTTTAGCGGGAGGTTACAATGAGCAGTTCTTC. It codes for CASSSVPTLAGGYNEQFF.

The count of this clone is one. The rearrangement joins TRBV7-2 to TRBJ2-3, with 8 bases identical to TRBD2. V lost 3 bases to trimming and J lost 4 bases; unmatched junction nucleotides: 12. Germline CDR1 SGHTA, CDR2 FQGNSA. The CDR3 length is 17 residues. In nucleotides, the CDR3 is TGTGCCAGCAGCTTCGCCCCCCAGCGGGGGTGGTCAGATACGCAGTATTTT. Its protein is CASSFAPQRGWSDTQYF.